This T cell receptor (beta chain) was identified during a study of blood T cell repertoires in COVID-19 (TCRdb year 2020). General notes on the study: The collaborator samples originated in the United States, Italy and Spain and spanned the acute and convalescent phases of COVID-19. HLA class I and class II types, where available, came from metadata supplied by the sample provider rather than from assay-based typing. The samples were drawn from the first 160 participants of the ongoing ImmuneRACE study and from 950 to 1,500 subjects provided by 6 global collaborators. The repertoires were made available in a free public database intended to serve as a resource for research on the immune response to SARS-CoV-2. Sample metadata almost always included a de-identified subject ID, COVID-19 status, age in years and sex. The material from the prospective study consisted of cDNA or gDNA derived from T cells, B-cell-depleted T cells, or PBMCs. Deeply sampled blood TCRbeta repertoires from subjects exposed to, actively infected with, or recovered from COVID-19 were included in the dataset.

Trimming at the junction amounts to 3 bases on V and 4 bases on J, and the germline ends lie 19 bases apart. Based on the germline V gene, the CDR1 and CDR2 sequences are SNHLY and FYNNEI. The cysteine opens and the phenylalanine closes a CDR3 of 16 amino acids. The entry retains the CDR3 DNA only, 48 bases that are in frame from base 1. TCRbeta CDR3 regions were amplified from genomic DNA by means of the immunoSEQ Assay, a bias-controlled multiplex PCR. The authors' analysis ran thus. Nucleated cell counts per sample were estimated from amplification of reference gene primers within the assay. Sequence reads were collapsed and filtered to measure the absolute abundance of every unique TCRbeta CDR3 rearrangement. Productive Simpson clonality was computed per sample as the square root of Simpson's diversity index over productive rearrangements. TCRdb re-hosts the immuneACCESS table, in-frame sequences only. Its copies lack some clones; in the studies checked, an unresolved V gene accounts for under half of them, and the cause for the rest is not known. D and trimming come from the DNA, and the V and J calls and clone size come from that table. The sample table holds around 200,000 clones, of which approximately 80% were seen once. Of the sample, 6.5% to 8.5% falls within the top ten clones.

Each collaborating institution followed its own protocols to collect whole blood in K2EDTA tubes. For TCRbeta analysis, collaborators shipped samples as frozen whole blood, isolated PBMCs, or DNA extracted from either of those sample types. Study-wide conclusions, independent of this receptor: How much clinical and demographic metadata was included differed by source and by participant, and the metadata was provided uncurated.

As to this clone: Its antigen remains undetermined. No much larger clone exists at a distance of one base, and base qualities are not known.

Rearrangement joined TRBV2 to TRBJ2-7, with a weak D call of TRBD2 (5 bases match). The receptor was derived from a human donor in a cohort sampled during active COVID-19. The sample comprised peripheral blood. In nucleotide form, the sequence is TGTGCCAGCAGTGATGTTCTGGCGGGCAGCCAGTACGAGCAGTACTTC. Its protein reads: CASSDVLAGSQYEQYF. Supplemented by the reference TRBV2 and TRBJ2-7 proteins around the CDR3, the complete variable domain is EPEVTQTPSHQVTQMGQEVILRCVPISNHLYFYWYRQILGQKVEFLVSFYNNEISEKSEIFDDQFSVERPDGSNFTLKIRSTKLEDSAMYFCASSDVLAGSQYEQYFGPGTRLTVT.